These T cell receptor beta chains were read from a single sample in a study of blood T cell repertoires in COVID-19. Assay: immunoSEQ multiplex PCR; the TCRdb copy retains only in-frame clones and omits some. Among about 120,000 clones listed, 85% to 90% were seen once. Sequencing was carried out using peripheral blood. Receptors were obtained from a man between 65 and 85 years old who had recovered from COVID-19. Each CDR3 is given with its conserved first and last residue. Fields, in order: clone size, J gene, V gene, D gene, CDR3 DNA, CDR3 protein. D genes are given only for firm matches. Size values are once, few and many counts, or a class for expanded clones, and some rows have none.

- TRBJ2-1 TRBV27 TRBD2 TGTGCCACCGTCCACGGCGGGGGGGCCAATGAGCAGTTCTTC CATVHGGGANEQFF
- TRBJ2-7 TRBV28 - TGTGCCAGCACCCCACCGGACAAGGGCGAGCAGTACTTC CASTPPDKGEQYF
- TRBJ1-1 TRBV5-4 TRBD1 TGTGCCAGCAGACCGGACAGGGGGCTGGCTGAAGCTTTCTTT CASRPDRGLAEAFF
few TRBJ1-5 TRBV2 - TGTGCCAGCAGTCCTTTAAATTTCAATCAGCCCCAGCATTTT CASSPLNFNQPQHF
- TRBJ1-1 TRBV19 - TGTGCCAGTAGTATAGGAACAGTGGGGAACACTGAAGCTTTCTTT CASSIGTVGNTEAFF
few TRBJ2-1 TRBV7-3 TRBD2 TGTGCCAGCAGCAAGACTAGCGGGGCCTACAATGAGCAGTTCTTC CASSKTSGAYNEQFF
- TRBJ1-5 TRBV2 TRBD1 TGTGCCAGCAGAGACAGGGGGTCGACTCAGCCCCAGCATTTT CASRDRGSTQPQHF
once TRBJ2-1 TRBV30 TRBD2 TGTGCCTGGAGTCGGGCTAGCGGGACGGGGTTCTTC CAWSRASGTGFF
- TRBJ2-5 TRBV5-8 TRBD2 TGTGCCAGCAGCTTAAGACAGTCTAGCGGGAGTTCAGAGACCCAGTACTTC CASSLRQSSGSSETQYF
- TRBJ2-5 TRBV6-5 TRBD2 TGTGCCAGCAGTCGGGACTATCAAGAGACCCAGTACTTC CASSRDYQETQYF
- TRBJ2-7 TRBV3-1/TRBV3-2 TRBD2 TGTGCCAGCAGCCCACGGGGACTAGCGGGAGGAGAGCAGTACTTC CASSPRGLAGGEQYF
- TRBJ1-1 TRBV7-2 TRBD1 TGTGCCAGCAGCTCGCGGGACAGGAACACTGAAGCTTTCTTT CASSSRDRNTEAFF
once TRBJ2-5 TRBV27 TRBD2 TGTGCCAGCAGTGACTGGGGGGGGACCCAGTACTTC CASSDWGGTQYF
- TRBJ2-7 TRBV3-1/TRBV3-2 TRBD1 TGTGCCAGCAGCCCTGACAGGGGGATTACCTACGAGCAGTACTTC CASSPDRGITYEQYF
- TRBJ1-5 TRBV7-2 - TGTGCCAGCAGCTTCTGGGGAGGGAGGGATCAGCCCCAGCATTTT CASSFWGGRDQPQHF
- TRBJ2-1 TRBV4-2 - TGTGCCAGCAGCCGAGTGACGCAGGGGCAGGGTGAGCAGTTCTTC CASSRVTQGQGEQFF
- TRBJ2-3 TRBV11-2 TRBD2 TGTGCCAGCAGCTCACCCTCTAGCGGGATGGGTACGCAGTATTTT CASSSPSSGMGTQYF
- TRBJ2-1 TRBV5-4 TRBD2 TGTGCCAGCAGCTCCTGGGGGGGGAGCTCCTACAATGAGCAGTTCTTC CASSSWGGSSYNEQFF
once TRBJ2-1 TRBV5-3 TRBD2 TGTGCCAGAAGCTTGTTGTCCGCCCTAGCGGGGAGGGGGGAGCAGTTCTTC CARSLLSALAGRGEQFF
- TRBJ2-5 TRBV5-4 - TGTGCCAGCAGCCTCGGACAGGAGACCCAGTACTTC CASSLGQETQYF
few TRBJ2-1 TRBV10-1 - TGCGCCAGCAGCCCCCGTCGAGCATATGAGCAGTTCTTC CASSPRRAYEQFF
- TRBJ2-2 TRBV5-1 - TGCGCCAGCAGCGTGGTTCCTGCCGGGAACACCGGGGAGCTGTTTTTT CASSVVPAGNTGELFF
- TRBJ2-7 TRBV6-5 TRBD1 TGTGCCAGCAGTCTTCGACAGGGGGCCGACGAGCAGTACTTC CASSLRQGADEQYF
- TRBJ1-1 TRBV6-1 - TGTGCCAGCAGTGAAGTTGGGAGGGAAACTGAAGCTTTCTTT CASSEVGRETEAFF
- TRBJ2-1 TRBV3-1/TRBV3-2 TRBD2 TGTGCCAGCAGCCAAGAGGCGCTAGCGGGAGGCAATGAGCAGTTCTTC CASSQEALAGGNEQFF
- TRBJ1-5 TRBV9 - TGTGCCAGCAGCGTAGTTGGGGGGAGCAATCAGCCCCAGCATTTT CASSVVGGSNQPQHF
- TRBJ2-7 TRBV5-1 TRBD1 TGCGCCAGCAGTCGGGGACAGGGAGAGCAGTACTTC CASSRGQGEQYF
- TRBJ1-2 TRBV4-1 - TGCGCCAGCCGCCAGTCCGTGGCAGGGGATGGCTATGGCTACACCTTC CASRQSVAGDGYGYTF
- TRBJ2-5 TRBV29-1 TRBD2 TGCAGCGTTGGAAACCGGGGGGGAGAGACCCAGTACTTC CSVGNRGGETQYF
- TRBJ2-5 TRBV2 TRBD2 TGTGCCAGCACCGCAGGACTAGCGGGGGCGACGGAGACCCAGTACTTC CASTAGLAGATETQYF
few TRBJ1-5 TRBV18 TRBD1 TGTGCCAGCTCACCAGAAAACAGGGGCTTCAATCAGCCCCAGCATTTT CASSPENRGFNQPQHF
- TRBJ1-2 TRBV6-6 TRBD1 TGTGCCAGCGGGGACGGACAGGGATTCGGCTACACCTTC CASGDGQGFGYTF
few TRBJ1-6 TRBV6-5 TRBD1 TGTGCCACGAAAAACAGGGGCAACAATTCACCCCTCCACTTT CATKNRGNNSPLHF
- TRBJ2-1 TRBV2 TRBD2 TGTGCCAGCAGTATCGGACTAGCGGGTTACAATGAGCAGTTCTTC CASSIGLAGYNEQFF
- TRBJ2-3 TRBV7-2 TRBD2 TGTGCCAGCAGCCTCCGGGGTAGCGGGAGGGCCACGGATACGCAGTATTTT CASSLRGSGRATDTQYF
- TRBJ1-4 TRBV10-1 - TGCGCCAGCAGCCGGGACATTAATGAAAAACTGTTTTTT CASSRDINEKLFF
once TRBJ1-1 TRBV11-1 - TGTGCCAGCAGCTCAGAGGCAGAGAACACTGAAGCTTTCTTT CASSSEAENTEAFF
- TRBJ1-5 TRBV30 - TGTGCCTGGAGTCTGGCAGTTAGCAATCAGCCCCAGCATTTT CAWSLAVSNQPQHF
- TRBJ2-1 TRBV12-3/TRBV12-4 - TGTGCCAGCACCCGGGATCCCGGGAATGAGCAGTTCTTC CASTRDPGNEQFF
- TRBJ1-1 TRBV5-6 - TGTGCCAGCAGCCCCCTTAGTCAAAGAGAAACTGAAGCTTTCTTT CASSPLSQRETEAFF
- TRBJ2-7 TRBV3-1/TRBV3-2 TRBD2 TGTGCCAGCAGCCAAGTGCGTAGCGGGAGCTACGAGCAGTACTTC CASSQVRSGSYEQYF
- TRBJ1-4 TRBV7-2 - TGTGCCAGCAGTCAGGGGAATTCTAATGAAAAACTGTTTTTT CASSQGNSNEKLFF
- TRBJ2-7 TRBV5-1 - TGCGCCAGCAGCTTGGGCCAACCCCTAGGCGAGCAGTACTTC CASSLGQPLGEQYF
- TRBJ2-7 TRBV4-1 TRBD1 TGCGCCAGCAGCCGCAAAAGTGGGGCAGGGGGTAGTTGGTCCTACGAGCAGTACTTC CASSRKSGAGGSWSYEQYF
- TRBJ2-2 TRBV30 - TGTGCCTGGACAGTTTCCGGGAAGCTGTTTTTT CAWTVSGKLFF
once TRBJ2-1 TRBV7-9 TRBD2 TGTGCCAGCAGCTTAGCGGGAGGGCCAAATGAGCAGTTCTTC CASSLAGGPNEQFF
- TRBJ1-2 TRBV7-2 - TGTGCCAGCAGCTTAGTAGCGGGTGCTAGTGGCTACACCTTC CASSLVAGASGYTF
- TRBJ2-6 TRBV6-4 - TGTGCCAGCAGCCGGGACATGAGCTCTGGGGCCAACGTCCTGACTTTC CASSRDMSSGANVLTF